Following are 25 T cell receptor beta chains from one sample sequenced in a study of T cell responses to AZD1222 COVID-19 vaccine. Here immunoSEQ multiplex PCR was the method, and the copy in TCRdb shows in-frame clones only, minus some. The sample carries 90,000 to 120,000 clones, approximately 86% recorded once. The sequencing here drew on peripheral blood, taken on day 0 of AZD1222 vaccination. The receptors here all came from an adult in good health.

This clone was picked up one time. The J gene is TRBJ1-1, the V gene TRBV7-3; D gene unclear. Trimming pared 4 bases from V and 1 base from J, leaving 10 bases between. This CDR3 spans 14 amino acids. Germline assignment: CDR1 SGHTA and CDR2 FQGTGA. CDR3 in DNA: TGTGCCAGCAGCTCATTTCCACCGAACACTGAAGCTTTCTTT. Residues: CASSSFPPNTEAFF. Full variable domain (outside the CDR3, taken from reference TRBV7-3 and TRBJ1-1): GAGVSQTPSNKVTEKGKYVELRCDPISGHTALYWYRQSLGQGPEFLIYFQGTGAADDSGLPNDRFFAVRPEGSVSTLKIQRTERGDSAVYLCASSSFPPNTEAFFGQGTRLTVV.

Only a few counts were recorded for this clone. This chain links TRBV27 with TRBJ2-3, with D perhaps matching TRBD2 (6 bases). V was clipped by 6 bases and J by 6 bases, with 22 bases between them. CDR3 length: 16 amino acids. From germline, CDR1 is MNHEY and CDR2 SMNVEV (reference sequence). CDR3 bases: TGTGCCAGCAGCCTGATCCCCGGGACTTCAGGCGATACGCAGTATTTT. Its protein product is CASSLIPGTSGDTQYF.

The chain carries TRBV6-5 and TRBJ1-5; weak D call: TRBD1 (5 bases). Trimming left V 4 bases short and J 5 bases short, with 9 bases between. This CDR3 is built from 13 residues. CDR1 and CDR2 from the germline V gene are MNHEY and SVGAGI. The CDR3, as DNA: TGTGCCAGCAGTTCACAGGTTCATCAGCCCCAGCATTTT. It yields the protein CASSSQVHQPQHF.

The rearrangement uses TRBV6-2 or TRBV6-3 and TRBJ2-3; TRBD2 matches at 11 bases. Germline CDR1 is MNHEY and CDR2 is SVGEGT. The CDR3 contains 18 residues. V gave up 2 bases and J gave up 0 bases; unmatched junction bases: 7. This chain's CDR3 is CASSYDRTSGFSTDTQYF. The CDR3 bases are TGTGCCAGCAGTTACGATCGGACTAGCGGGTTTAGCACAGATACGCAGTATTTT.

The J gene is TRBJ2-2, the V gene TRBV27; 8 bases agree with TRBD2. The V gene end was trimmed by 2 bases and the J gene end by 7 bases; junction bases not matched to a gene: 9. The germline V gene has CDR1 MNHEY and CDR2 SMNVEV (reference sequence). This CDR3 has 16 amino acids. CDR3 sequence: CASSLTLSGGIGELFF. CDR3 nucleotide sequence: TGTGCCAGCAGTTTAACTCTCAGCGGGGGAATCGGGGAGCTGTTTTTT.

CDR3 sequence reads: CASRRLAGGPRGQFF. The CDR3 nucleotides are TGTGCCAGCAGGCGACTAGCGGGAGGGCCGAGGGGGCAGTTCTTC. The J gene is TRBJ2-1, the V gene TRBV6-6; 14 bases map to TRBD2. The CDR3 is 15 amino acids. The J segment lost 12 bases and the V segment lost 6 bases, leaving 10 bases of the junction unmatched. Germline V gene data show CDR1 as MNHNY and CDR2 as SVGAGI (reference sequence).

The chain uses TRBV2 and TRBJ1-1; D is unclear. The CDR3 extends over 13 amino acids. Per the germline V gene, CDR1 is SNHLY and CDR2 is FYNNEI. Trimming removed 2 bases from V and 0 bases from J, with 4 bases in between. The CDR3 sequence: CASSEWVNTEAFF. CDR3 nucleotides: TGTGCCAGCAGTGAATGGGTGAACACTGAAGCTTTCTTT.

This rearrangement joins TRBV6-1 to TRBJ1-5; 9 nucleotides align to TRBD1. This CDR3 has 16 amino acids. Unmatched junction bases numbered 7, after V lost 1 base and J lost 6 bases. Germline V lookup: CDR1 MNHNS, CDR2 SASEGT. CDR3 sequence reads: CASSEGWTGAIQPQHF. The CDR3 DNA sequence: TGTGCCAGCAGTGAAGGGTGGACAGGGGCGATTCAGCCCCAGCATTTT.

The chain links TRBV6-1 to TRBJ1-2; unclear D gene. The CDR3 extends over 12 amino acids. V shed 1 base and J shed 5 bases, with 5 bases lying between them. The germline V gene encodes CDR1 MNHNS and CDR2 SASEGT. Written as DNA, the CDR3 is TGTGCCAGCAGTGAAGGCCCATATGGCTACACCTTC. It translates to CASSEGPYGYTF.

The chain links TRBV4-3 to TRBJ1-1; tentative D call: TRBD1 (6 bases). The germline CDR1 and CDR2 sequences are LGHNA and YSLEER. The CDR3 has 14 residues. V was clipped by 0 bases and J by 10 bases, with 15 bases between them. The CDR3 reads CASSQERGVGSAFF. DNA for the CDR3: TGCGCCAGCAGCCAAGAGAGGGGGGTGGGATCAGCTTTCTTT.

This clone was observed a few times. The chain carries TRBV6-5 and TRBJ1-1; D possibly corresponds to TRBD1 (6 bases). Trimming cost V 6 bases and J 1 base, with 15 bases left between them. Germline loops: CDR1 MNHEY, CDR2 SVGAGI. CDR3 length equals 15 residues. CDR3 nucleotide sequence: TGTGCCAGCAGCACTCGACAGGCCCCGAACACTGAAGCTTTCTTT. Its protein is CASSTRQAPNTEAFF.

The chain links TRBV5-5 to TRBJ1-1; D gene unclear. CDR1 is SGHKS, CDR2 YYEKEE, per germline (reference sequence). There are 15 residues in the CDR3. V lost 5 bases and J 0 bases, leaving 14 bases between the germline ends. Written as DNA, the CDR3 is TGTGCCAGCAGAGGTAGGCGGGGTCTGAACACTGAAGCTTTCTTT. Its translation is CASRGRRGLNTEAFF.

The rearrangement uses TRBV20-1 and TRBJ2-1; 7 bases are a match to TRBD2. Unmatched junction bases numbered 7, after V lost 3 bases and J lost 2 bases. Germline CDR1 DFQATT, CDR2 SNEGSKA (reference sequence). CDR3 length equals 15 residues. The CDR3 loop is CSASGQAGTYNEQFF. CDR3 nucleotide sequence: TGCAGTGCTAGTGGGCAAGCGGGGACCTACAATGAGCAGTTCTTC.

The chain uses TRBV4-3 and TRBJ2-3; TRBD2 matches at 14 bases. The trim removed 6 bases at V and 11 bases at J, leaving 4 bases unmatched. This CDR3 is built from 13 residues. CDR1 is LGHNA and CDR2 is YSLEER in the germline V gene. The CDR3, as DNA: TGCGCCAGCAGTTTAGGACTAGCGGGGGGGCAGTATTTT. Translated: CASSLGLAGGQYF.

This chain links TRBV5-1 with TRBJ1-1; TRBD1 matches at 8 bases. This CDR3 is 13 amino acids long. The junction had 3 bases not matched to a gene; V was cut back by 4 bases and J by 4 bases. Germline CDR1 and CDR2: SGHRS and YFSETQ. CDR3 nucleotides: TGCGCCAGCAGCGGACAGGGTGGCACTGAAGCTTTCTTT. This gives the protein CASSGQGGTEAFF.

CDR3 bases: TGTGCCAGCAGCATAGAGGTTGTCGGGGTCTATGGCTACACCTTC. Translation gives CASSIEVVGVYGYTF. The chain has TRBV7-2 and TRBJ1-2; D ambiguous. This CDR3 has 15 residues. CDR1 is SGHTA and CDR2 is FQGNSA in the germline V gene. Trimming stripped 5 bases from V and 4 bases from J, with 17 bases between.

The V gene is TRBV25-1, the J gene TRBJ1-1, with D possibly matching TRBD1 (5 bases). The ends were cut back, 5 bases at V and 3 bases at J, with 16 bases in the middle. Germline V gives CDR1 MGHDK, CDR2 SYGVNS. The CDR3 consists of 15 residues. CDR3 protein: CASSPPSVGDTEAFF. As DNA, the CDR3 is TGTGCCAGCAGTCCCCCCTCAGTAGGGGACACTGAAGCTTTCTTT.

This sequence joins TRBV19 and TRBJ1-2; maybe TRBD1 (5 bases). Germline assignment: CDR1 LNHDA and CDR2 SQIVND (reference sequence). The CDR3 contains 13 residues. V shed 1 base and J shed 2 bases, with 5 bases lying between them. Written as DNA, the CDR3 is TGTGCCAGTAGTATAGCAGGGAACTATGGCTACACCTTC. This gives the protein CASSIAGNYGYTF.

This chain uses TRBV2 with TRBJ2-3; perhaps TRBD2 as D (5 bases). The V gene lost 6 bases and the J gene lost 0 bases, with 13 bases spanning the gap. Germline CDR1 and CDR2: SNHLY and FYNNEI. The CDR3 length is 15 residues. The CDR3 here is CASRRLNPSTDTQYF. In nucleotides, the CDR3 is TGTGCCAGCAGGAGACTAAATCCTAGCACAGATACGCAGTATTTT.

The V gene is TRBV29-1, the J gene TRBJ1-3, with D unresolved. Trimming took off 3 bases at V and 2 bases at J, with 5 bases between the two ends. The germline V gene encodes CDR1 SQVTM and CDR2 ANQGSEA. The CDR3 extends over 12 amino acids. The CDR3 bases are TGCAGCGTTGACACCGCTGGAAACACCATATATTTT. Its translation is CSVDTAGNTIYF. Full variable domain (rest looked up from reference TRBV29-1 and TRBJ1-3): SAVISQKPSRDICQRGTSLTIQCQVDSQVTMMFWYRQQPGQSLTLIATANQGSEATYESGFVIDKFPISRPNLTFSTLTVSNMSPEDSSIYLCSVDTAGNTIYFGEGSWLTVV.

J is TRBJ2-5 and V is TRBV19; TRBD2 matches at 7 bases. The CDR3 runs to 18 residues. CDR1 LNHDA and CDR2 SQIVND come from the germline V gene (reference sequence). V shed 7 bases, J shed 2 bases, and the junction held 19 bases outside the gene matches. The chain's CDR3 is CASTRTWGGLRGQETQYF. For the CDR3, the DNA is TGTGCCAGTACTCGAACGTGGGGGGGTTTGAGAGGGCAAGAGACCCAGTACTTC.

V gene TRBV6-1 combines with J gene TRBJ1-3; unclear D gene. The CDR3 is 15 residues long. With 1 base removed from V and 0 bases from J, the gap between germline ends came to 7 bases. Looked up from germline, CDR1 is MNHNS and CDR2 is SASEGT. This CDR3 reads CASSEGGFSGNTIYF. The CDR3 DNA follows: TGTGCCAGCAGTGAAGGGGGATTCTCTGGAAACACCATATATTTT.

The sample holds one count of this clone. The chain joins TRBV7-6 to TRBJ2-7, with D perhaps matching TRBD1 or TRBD2 (7 bases each). The germline V gene encodes CDR1 SGHVS and CDR2 FNYEAQ. Trimming took off 5 bases at V and 2 bases at J, with 22 bases between the two ends. CDR3 length: 17 residues. CDR3 amino acids: CASSPTGGLGGPYEQYF. DNA of the CDR3: TGTGCCAGCAGCCCGACGGGGGGCCTAGGGGGCCCCTACGAGCAGTACTTC.

The gene calls are TRBV19 and TRBJ1-2; D is possibly TRBD1 (6 bases). Trimming took off 5 bases at V and 5 bases at J, with 21 bases between the two ends. This CDR3 has 16 residues. Germline V CDR1 and CDR2: LNHDA, SQIVND (reference sequence). DNA for the CDR3: TGTGCCAGTAGTTCACCCCTGGGCCAGGGGAGGTATGGCTACACCTTC. Residues: CASSSPLGQGRYGYTF.

CDR3 bases: TGTGCCAGCAGCGTAAGTGGGACTAGCGGGAGAAGAATCGATGAGCAGTTCTTC. Amino acids: CASSVSGTSGRRIDEQFF. The chain is built from TRBV9 and TRBJ2-1, with 14 bases aligning to TRBD2. This CDR3 has 18 amino acids. Germline CDR1 SGDLS, CDR2 YYNGEE. The trim removed 1 base at V and 8 bases at J, leaving 11 bases unmatched.